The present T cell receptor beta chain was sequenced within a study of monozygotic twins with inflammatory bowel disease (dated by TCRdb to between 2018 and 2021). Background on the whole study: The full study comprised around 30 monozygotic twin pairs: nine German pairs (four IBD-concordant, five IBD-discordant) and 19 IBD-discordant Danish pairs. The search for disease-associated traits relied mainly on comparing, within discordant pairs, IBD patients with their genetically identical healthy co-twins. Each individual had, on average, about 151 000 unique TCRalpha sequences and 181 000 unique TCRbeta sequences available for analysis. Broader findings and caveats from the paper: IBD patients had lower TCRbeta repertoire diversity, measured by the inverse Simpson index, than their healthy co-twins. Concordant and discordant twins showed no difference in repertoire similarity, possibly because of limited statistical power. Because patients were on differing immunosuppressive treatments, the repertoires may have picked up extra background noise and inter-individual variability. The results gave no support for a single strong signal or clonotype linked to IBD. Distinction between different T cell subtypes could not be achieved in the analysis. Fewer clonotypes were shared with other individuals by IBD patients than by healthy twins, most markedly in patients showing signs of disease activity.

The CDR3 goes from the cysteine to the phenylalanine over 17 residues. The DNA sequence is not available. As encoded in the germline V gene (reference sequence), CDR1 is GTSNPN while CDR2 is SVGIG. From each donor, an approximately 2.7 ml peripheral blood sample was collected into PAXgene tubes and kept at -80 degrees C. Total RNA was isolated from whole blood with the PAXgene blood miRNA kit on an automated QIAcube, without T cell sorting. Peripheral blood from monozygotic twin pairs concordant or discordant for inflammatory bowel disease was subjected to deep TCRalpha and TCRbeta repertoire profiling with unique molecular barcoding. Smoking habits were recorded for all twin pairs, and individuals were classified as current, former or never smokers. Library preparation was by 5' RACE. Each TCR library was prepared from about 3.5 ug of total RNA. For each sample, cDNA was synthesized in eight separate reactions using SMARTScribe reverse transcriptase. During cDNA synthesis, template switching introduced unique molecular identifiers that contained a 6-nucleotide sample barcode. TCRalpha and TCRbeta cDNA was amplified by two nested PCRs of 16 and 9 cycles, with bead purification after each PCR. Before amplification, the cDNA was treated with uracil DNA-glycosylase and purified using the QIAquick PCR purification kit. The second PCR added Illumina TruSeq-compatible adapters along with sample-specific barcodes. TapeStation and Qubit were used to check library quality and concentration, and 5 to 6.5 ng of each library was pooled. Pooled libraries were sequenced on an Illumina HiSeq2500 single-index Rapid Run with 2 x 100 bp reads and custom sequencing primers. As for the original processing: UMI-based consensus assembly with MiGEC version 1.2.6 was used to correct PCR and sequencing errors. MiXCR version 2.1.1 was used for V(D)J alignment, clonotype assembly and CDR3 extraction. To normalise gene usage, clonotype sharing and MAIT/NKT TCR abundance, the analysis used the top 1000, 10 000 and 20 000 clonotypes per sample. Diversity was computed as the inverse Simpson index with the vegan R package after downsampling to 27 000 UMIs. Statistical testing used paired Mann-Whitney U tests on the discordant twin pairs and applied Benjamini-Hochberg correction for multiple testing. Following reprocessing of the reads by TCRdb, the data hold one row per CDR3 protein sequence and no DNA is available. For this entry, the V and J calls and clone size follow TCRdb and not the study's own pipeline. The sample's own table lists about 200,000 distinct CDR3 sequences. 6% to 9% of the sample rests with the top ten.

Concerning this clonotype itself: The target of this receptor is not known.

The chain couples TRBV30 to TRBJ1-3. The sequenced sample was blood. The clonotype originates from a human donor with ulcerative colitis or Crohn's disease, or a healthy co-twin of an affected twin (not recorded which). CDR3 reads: CAWNKGIIRSSGNTIYF.